A selection of T cell receptor beta chains follows, all from one sample in a study of OX40 agonist ivuxolimab in advanced cancers. Produced via immunoSEQ multiplex PCR; TCRdb's table is partial and in-frame only. In the table there are approximately 69,000 clones, 65% to 90% of which are singletons. Sequenced here: CD4+ or CD8+ T cells sorted from blood, sampled in a trial of the OX40 agonist ivuxolimab. The receptors stem from an adult with an advanced solid tumor such as melanoma, head and neck, liver or kidney cancer. Each CDR3 is given with its conserved first and last residue.

J gene: TRBJ2-1
V gene: TRBV2
CDR3 protein: CASREQGPEQFF

J gene: TRBJ2-1
V gene: TRBV5-4
CDR3 protein: CASSLRQAYNEQFF

J gene: TRBJ2-3
V gene: TRBV9
CDR3 protein: CASSVLAGGLDTQYF

J gene: TRBJ1-5
V gene: TRBV6-5
CDR3 protein: CASKSGQGSQPQHF

J gene: TRBJ1-2
V gene: TRBV4-1
CDR3 protein: CASSLTVTTRFGYTF

J gene: TRBJ1-1
V gene: TRBV6-5
CDR3 protein: CASSYSWQGGTEAFF

J gene: TRBJ1-2
V gene: TRBV5-4
CDR3 protein: CASSRNRGSGGYTF

J gene: TRBJ1-5
V gene: TRBV2
CDR3 protein: CASSGGLFTNQPQHF

J gene: TRBJ2-5
V gene: TRBV7-2
CDR3 protein: CASSFTGGQETQYF

J gene: TRBJ1-1
V gene: TRBV5-1
CDR3 protein: CASSLARNRGTEAFF

J gene: TRBJ1-2
V gene: TRBV21-1
CDR3 protein: CASSKGLPEGYTF

J gene: TRBJ2-7
V gene: TRBV6-5
CDR3 protein: CASSYLATTYEQYF

J gene: TRBJ1-2
V gene: TRBV6-1
CDR3 protein: CASSDRLDYGYTF

J gene: TRBJ2-3
V gene: TRBV6-6
CDR3 protein: CASSYRAGSADTQYF

J gene: TRBJ2-3
V gene: TRBV7-2
CDR3 protein: CASSTLAGEASDTQYF

J gene: TRBJ1-1
V gene: TRBV6-1
CDR3 protein: CASSGRGVPTEAFF

J gene: TRBJ2-1
V gene: TRBV29-1
CDR3 protein: CSVSWLGGLYNEQFF

J gene: TRBJ2-5
V gene: TRBV19
CDR3 protein: CASSSPGTGFQETQYF

J gene: TRBJ2-5
V gene: TRBV7-2
CDR3 protein: CASTVAGGSQETQYF

J gene: TRBJ1-2
V gene: TRBV5-8
CDR3 protein: CASSLGLQGNNGYTF

J gene: TRBJ2-7
V gene: TRBV6-5
CDR3 protein: CASGYEQYF

J gene: TRBJ1-2
V gene: TRBV11-2
CDR3 protein: CASSLGYEVVYHGYTF

J gene: TRBJ1-2
V gene: TRBV18
CDR3 protein: CASSDDGSRYGYTF

J gene: TRBJ1-6
V gene: TRBV4-1
CDR3 protein: CASSPLPPPYSPLHF

J gene: TRBJ1-2
V gene: TRBV5-4
CDR3 protein: CASSLQGQQGYTF

J gene: TRBJ2-2
V gene: TRBV7-2
CDR3 protein: CASSLGAFTGELFF

J gene: TRBJ1-4
V gene: TRBV5-1
CDR3 protein: CASSLGQGDEKLFF

J gene: TRBJ2-7
V gene: TRBV7-9
CDR3 protein: CASSQNRGSYEQYF

J gene: TRBJ1-5
V gene: TRBV5-4
CDR3 protein: CASSLDSQPQHF

J gene: TRBJ2-7
V gene: TRBV5-8
CDR3 protein: CASTGQGTNLYEQYF

J gene: TRBJ1-4
V gene: TRBV7-9
CDR3 protein: CASSKTGVRDEKLFF

J gene: TRBJ1-6
V gene: TRBV6-5
CDR3 protein: CASSYDGRWNSPLHF

J gene: TRBJ2-1
V gene: TRBV29-1
CDR3 protein: CSVEVESSYNEQFF